The 11 T cell receptor beta chains reported below all come from one sample, sequenced in a study. A single record per CDR3 protein comes from TCRdb applying MiXCR to the RT-PCR reads. The repertoire holds hundreds of thousands of distinct CDR3 sequences, with approximately 15% as singletons. The source material was memory CD4+ T cells from blood. The origin of the receptors is a female donor in good health, serving as a healthy control.

The chain recombines TRBV7-2 with TRBJ2-3, with 8 nucleotides matching TRBD2. In germline, CDR1 is SGHTA, CDR2 FQGNSA. Trimming took 3 bases from V and 10 from J; bases not matched to a gene: 9. This CDR3 is 14 amino acids long. CDR3 coding DNA: TGTGCCAGCAGCTTCACGGGGGGGGGGTCGGCGCAGTATTTT. Translation gives CASSFTGGGSAQYF.

This clonotype was seen a few times. J is TRBJ2-1 and V is TRBV12-5, with 12 nucleotides matching TRBD2. V was pared by 8 bases and J by 8 bases, with 7 bases of the junction left unmatched. The V gene's germline CDR1 is LGHNT and CDR2 FRNRAP. The CDR3 has 14 amino acids. The CDR3 protein is CASLTSGRIHEQFF. The DNA of the CDR3 is TGTGCTAGTTTAACTAGCGGGAGGATCCATGAGCAGTTCTTC.

This clonotype was seen only a few times. This chain uses TRBV7-8 with TRBJ1-1, with D maybe TRBD1 (6 bases). The CDR3 spans 14 residues. V lost 6 bases and J 4 bases, leaving 15 bases between the germline ends. Germline CDR1 SGHVS, CDR2 FQNEAQ. CDR3 residues: CASRIEGVPTEAFF. The CDR3 coding sequence is TGTGCCAGCAGGATAGAGGGGGTGCCCACTGAAGCTTTCTTT.

The rearrangement links TRBV20-1 to TRBJ1-5; the D is unclear. CDR3 length equals 17 residues. Trimming pared 0 bases from V and 0 bases from J, leaving 15 bases between. Germline CDR1 DFQATT, CDR2 SNEGSKA (reference sequence). The CDR3 sequence: CSARDPMSPYSNQPQHF. For the CDR3, the DNA is TGCAGTGCTAGAGATCCAATGTCCCCTTATAGCAATCAGCCCCAGCATTTT.

The rearrangement links TRBV3-1 to TRBJ1-2; D gene unclear. CDR1 is LGHDT and CDR2 is YNNKEL in the germline V gene (reference sequence). CDR3 length equals 12 residues. V lost 4 bases and J lost 8, with 11 bases in between. DNA of the CDR3: TGTGCCAGCAGCCTCGGACCGTCAGGCTACACCTTC. Its protein is CASSLGPSGYTF.

This clonotype was seen repeatedly, ten times or more. This rearrangement joins TRBV5-6 to TRBJ2-6; D perhaps matches TRBD2 (5 bases). Germline CDR1 reads SGHDT; CDR2 reads YYEEEE. The V and J ends lost 4 bases and 0 bases respectively, with 8 bases between them. This CDR3 contains 15 residues. CDR3 protein: CASSNGVSGANVLTF. The CDR3 DNA sequence: TGTGCCAGCAGCAACGGGGTCTCTGGGGCCAACGTCCTGACTTTC.

The table lists this clonotype with a few counts. The V gene is TRBV12-3 or TRBV12-4, the J gene TRBJ2-3; TRBD1 matches at 9 bases. The CDR3 totals 16 residues. V was clipped by 3 bases and J by 4 bases; unmatched bases: 8. The CDR3 protein is CASSFGPGQGPDTQYF. The CDR3 coding sequence is TGTGCCAGCAGTTTTGGTCCGGGACAGGGCCCAGATACGCAGTATTTT.

This clonotype was seen only a few times. The chain carries TRBV7-9 and TRBJ1-6, with no clear D. V dropped 3 bases and J dropped 8 bases, with 11 bases sitting between them. Germline CDR1 and CDR2: SEHNR and FQNEAQ (reference sequence). This CDR3 region has 14 residues. CDR3 DNA sequence: TGTGCCAGCAGCTTTAGAAGGGAGGATTCACCCCTCCACTTT. Its protein product is CASSFRREDSPLHF.

This clonotype was counted at least ten times. The chain combines TRBV20-1 with TRBJ1-2; TRBD1 agrees at 7 bases. Per germline, CDR1 DFQATT and CDR2 SNEGSKA (reference sequence). V dropped 3 bases and J dropped 8; count of bases not matched to a gene: 12. The CDR3 is made up of 14 amino acids. This CDR3 is CSASPNSGTDGYTF. The CDR3, as DNA: TGCAGTGCTAGCCCCAACTCCGGGACAGACGGCTACACCTTC.

The genes are TRBV30 and TRBJ2-7; D tentatively fits TRBD1 or TRBD2 (6 bases each). Looked up from germline, CDR1 is GTSNPN and CDR2 is SVGIG (reference sequence). V was pared by 4 bases and J by 6 bases, with 16 bases between. The CDR3 totals 13 residues. CDR3 in amino acids: CAWIRGPSLEQYF. CDR3 nucleotides: TGTGCCTGGATTCGGGGGCCTTCCCTCGAGCAGTACTTC.

The CDR3 DNA follows: TGTGCCAGCAGCTCGGACGGCGGCTCCTATGGCTACACCTTC. Translating gives CASSSDGGSYGYTF. The chain has TRBV7-2 and TRBJ1-2; D is undetermined. Germline V gene data show CDR1 as SGHTA and CDR2 as FQGNSA. The ends were cut back, 4 bases at V and 4 bases at J, with 13 bases in the middle. The CDR3 sequence is 14 residues long.